The clone carrying this T cell receptor beta chain has more than one count but fewer than ten. Its antigen is unidentified. These data belong to a study of cytomegalovirus exposure and HLA in healthy donors. Findings and caveats of the study: Relative to the roughly 700-donor mean, N-insertions were reportedly fewer in an Asian-associated ancestry cluster in a later analysis. A list of 164 TCR beta chains associated with cytomegalovirus was given. Later work associated roughly 17,000 TCR beta sequences with HLA alleles at 0.05 false discovery rate.

Primers: 60 Vbeta forward and 13 Jbeta reverse. TCRdb keeps only in-frame clones here, not all; method: immunoSEQ multiplex PCR. Of about 130,000 clones detected, over 60% appear once; the ten largest clones hold around 0.92%. The germline CDR1 and CDR2 sequences are SEHNR and FQNEAQ (reference sequence). This CDR3 has 15 amino acids. Trimming left V 5 bases short and J 5 bases short, with 18 bases between. The chain couples TRBV7-9 to TRBJ1-1; a possible D gene is TRBD1 (6 bases). The receptor comes from a human donor in good health. Specimen: PBMCs. CDR3 protein: CASSQWGGRGTEAFF. The CDR3 bases are TGTGCCAGCAGCCAATGGGGGGGCCGTGGGACTGAAGCTTTCTTT.